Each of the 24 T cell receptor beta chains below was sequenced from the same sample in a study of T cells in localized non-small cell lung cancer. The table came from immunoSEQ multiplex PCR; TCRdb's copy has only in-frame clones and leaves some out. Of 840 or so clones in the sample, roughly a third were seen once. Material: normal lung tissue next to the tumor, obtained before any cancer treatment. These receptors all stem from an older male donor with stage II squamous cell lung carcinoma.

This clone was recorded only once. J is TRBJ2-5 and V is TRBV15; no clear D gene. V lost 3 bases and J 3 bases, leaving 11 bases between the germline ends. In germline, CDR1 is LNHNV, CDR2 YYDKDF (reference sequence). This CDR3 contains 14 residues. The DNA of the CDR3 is TGTGCCACCAGCAGCAGTAGGGTGGAAGAGACCCAGTACTTC. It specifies CATSSSRVEETQYF. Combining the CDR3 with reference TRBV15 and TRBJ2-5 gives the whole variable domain DAMVIQNPRYQVTQFGKPVTLSCSQTLNHNVMYWYQQKSSQAPKLLFHYYDKDFNNEADTPDNFQSRRPNTSFCFLDIRSPGLGDTAMYLCATSSSRVEETQYFGPGTRLLVL.

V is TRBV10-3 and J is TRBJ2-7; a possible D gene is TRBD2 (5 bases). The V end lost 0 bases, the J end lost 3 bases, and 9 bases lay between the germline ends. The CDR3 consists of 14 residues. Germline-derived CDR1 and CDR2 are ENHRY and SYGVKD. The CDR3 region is CAISESAGIYEQYF. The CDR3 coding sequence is TGTGCCATCAGTGAGTCTGCGGGCATCTACGAGCAGTACTTC.

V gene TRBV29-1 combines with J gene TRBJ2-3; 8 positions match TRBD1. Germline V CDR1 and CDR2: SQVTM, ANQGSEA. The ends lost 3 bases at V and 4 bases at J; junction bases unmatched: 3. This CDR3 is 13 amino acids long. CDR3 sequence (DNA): TGCAGCGTTGACAGGGGGCTCGCAGATACGCAGTATTTT. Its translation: CSVDRGLADTQYF.

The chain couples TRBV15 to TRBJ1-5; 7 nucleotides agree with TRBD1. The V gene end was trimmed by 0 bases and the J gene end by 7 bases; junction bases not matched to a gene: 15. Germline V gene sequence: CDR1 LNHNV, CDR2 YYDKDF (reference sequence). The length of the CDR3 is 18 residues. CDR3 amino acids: CATSRDDPGTALGQPQHF. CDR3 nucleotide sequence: TGTGCCACCAGCAGAGATGACCCTGGGACAGCTTTGGGGCAGCCCCAGCATTTT. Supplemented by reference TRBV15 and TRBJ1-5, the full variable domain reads DAMVIQNPRYQVTQFGKPVTLSCSQTLNHNVMYWYQQKSSQAPKLLFHYYDKDFNNEADTPDNFQSRRPNTSFCFLDIRSPGLGDTAMYLCATSRDDPGTALGQPQHFGDGTRLSIL.

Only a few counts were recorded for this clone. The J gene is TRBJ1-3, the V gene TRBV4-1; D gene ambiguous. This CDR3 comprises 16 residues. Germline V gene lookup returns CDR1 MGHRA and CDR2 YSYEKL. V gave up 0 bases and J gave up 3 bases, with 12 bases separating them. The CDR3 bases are TGCGCCAGCAGCCAAGATGGGGAGCATGGTGGAAACACCATATATTTT. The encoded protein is CASSQDGEHGGNTIYF.

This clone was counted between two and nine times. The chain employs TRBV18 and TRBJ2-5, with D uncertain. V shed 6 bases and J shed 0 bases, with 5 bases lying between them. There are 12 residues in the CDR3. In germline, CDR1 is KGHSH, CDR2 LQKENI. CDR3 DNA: TGTGCCAGCTCTGGCAACCAAGAGACCCAGTACTTC. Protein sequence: CASSGNQETQYF. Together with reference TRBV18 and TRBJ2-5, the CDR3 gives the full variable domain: NAGVMQNPRHLVRRRGQEARLRCSPMKGHSHVYWYRQLPEEGLKFMVYLQKENIIDESGMPKERFSAEFPKEGPSILRIQQVVRGDSAAYFCASSGNQETQYFGPGTRLLVL.

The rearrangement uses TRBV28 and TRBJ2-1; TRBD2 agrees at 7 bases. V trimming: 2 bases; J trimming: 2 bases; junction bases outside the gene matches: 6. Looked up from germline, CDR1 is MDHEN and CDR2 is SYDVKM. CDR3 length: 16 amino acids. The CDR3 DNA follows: TGTGCCAGCAGTTTACCCCGACTAGCTACCTACAATGAGCAGTTCTTC. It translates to CASSLPRLATYNEQFF.

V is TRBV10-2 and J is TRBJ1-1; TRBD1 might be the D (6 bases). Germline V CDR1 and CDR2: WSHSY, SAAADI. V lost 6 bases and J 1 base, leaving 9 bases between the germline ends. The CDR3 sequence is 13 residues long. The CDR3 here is CASRDRENTEAFF. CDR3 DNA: TGCGCCAGCAGGGACAGAGAGAACACTGAAGCTTTCTTT.

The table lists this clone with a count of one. DNA for the CDR3: TGTGCCAGCTCACCACCCCAGGGGAACACCGGGGAGCTGTTTTTT. Its translation: CASSPPQGNTGELFF. The genes are TRBV18 and TRBJ2-2; tentative D call: TRBD1 (5 bases). Trimming cost V 0 bases and J 1 base, with 6 bases left between them. Per the germline V gene, CDR1 is KGHSH and CDR2 is LQKENI. There are 15 residues in the CDR3.

The CDR3 DNA follows: TGCAGCGTTGAAGCGACAGGGAGGGGTGAAGCTTTCTTT. This gives the protein CSVEATGRGEAFF. This chain connects TRBV29-1 to TRBJ1-1, with 7 bases that match TRBD1. The ends lost 1 base at V and 7 bases at J; junction bases unmatched: 6. Germline CDR1 is SQVTM and CDR2 is ANQGSEA. This CDR3 spans 13 amino acids.

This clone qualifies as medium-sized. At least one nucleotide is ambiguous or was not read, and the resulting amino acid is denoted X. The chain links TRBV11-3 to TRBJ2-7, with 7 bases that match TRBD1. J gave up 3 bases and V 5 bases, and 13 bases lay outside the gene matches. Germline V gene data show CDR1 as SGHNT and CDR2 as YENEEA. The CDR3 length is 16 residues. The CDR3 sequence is CASSQGDRDIXYEQYF. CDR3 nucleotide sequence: TGTGCCAGCAGCCAAGGAGACAGGGACATCTYCTACGAGCAGTACTTC.

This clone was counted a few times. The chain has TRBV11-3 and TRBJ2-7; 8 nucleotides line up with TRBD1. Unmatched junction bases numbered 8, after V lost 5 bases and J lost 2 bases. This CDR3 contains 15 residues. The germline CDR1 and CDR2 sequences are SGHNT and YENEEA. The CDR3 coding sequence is TGTGCCAGCAGCGGAGGACAGGGCGCAGCCTACGAGCAGTACTTC. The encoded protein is CASSGGQGAAYEQYF.

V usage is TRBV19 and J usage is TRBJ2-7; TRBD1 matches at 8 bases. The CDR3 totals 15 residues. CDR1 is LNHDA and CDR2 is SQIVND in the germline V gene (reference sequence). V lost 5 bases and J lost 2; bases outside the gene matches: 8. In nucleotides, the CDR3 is TGTGCCAGTAGTTTATCCGGGACAGGCGCCTACGAGCAGTACTTC. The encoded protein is CASSLSGTGAYEQYF.

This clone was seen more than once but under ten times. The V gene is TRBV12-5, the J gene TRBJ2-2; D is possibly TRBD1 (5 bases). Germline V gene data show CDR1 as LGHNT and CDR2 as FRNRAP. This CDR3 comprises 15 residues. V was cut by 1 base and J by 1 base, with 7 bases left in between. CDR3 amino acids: CASGLGQGNTGELFF. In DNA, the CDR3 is TGTGCTAGTGGTTTGGGCCAGGGGAACACCGGGGAGCTGTTTTTT.

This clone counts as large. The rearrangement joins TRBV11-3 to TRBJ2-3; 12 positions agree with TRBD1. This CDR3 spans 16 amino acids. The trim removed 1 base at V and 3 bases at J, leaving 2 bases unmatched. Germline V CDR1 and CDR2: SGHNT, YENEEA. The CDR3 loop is CASSLVGQGATDTQYF. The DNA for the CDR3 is TGTGCCAGCAGCTTAGTGGGACAGGGGGCAACAGATACGCAGTATTTT.

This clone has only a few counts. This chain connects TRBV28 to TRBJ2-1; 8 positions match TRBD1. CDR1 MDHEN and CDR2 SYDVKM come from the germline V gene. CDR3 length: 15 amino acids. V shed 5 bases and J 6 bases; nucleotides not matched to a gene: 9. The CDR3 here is CASSAPRGQTNEQFF. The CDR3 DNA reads TGTGCCAGCAGTGCCCCCAGGGGGCAGACCAATGAGCAGTTCTTC.

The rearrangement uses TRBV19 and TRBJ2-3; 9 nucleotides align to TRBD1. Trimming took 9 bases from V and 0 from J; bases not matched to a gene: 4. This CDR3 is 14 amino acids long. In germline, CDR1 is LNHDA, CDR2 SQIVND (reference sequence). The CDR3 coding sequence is TGTGCCAGCCAGACAGGGGGGAGCACAGATACGCAGTATTTT. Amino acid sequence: CASQTGGSTDTQYF.

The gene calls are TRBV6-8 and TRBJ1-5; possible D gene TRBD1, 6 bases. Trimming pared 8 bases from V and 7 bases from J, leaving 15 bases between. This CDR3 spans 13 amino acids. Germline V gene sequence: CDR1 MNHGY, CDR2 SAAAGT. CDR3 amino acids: CASQGSFGQPQHF. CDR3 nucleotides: TGTGCCAGCCAGGGGAGCTTCGGGCAGCCCCAGCATTTT.

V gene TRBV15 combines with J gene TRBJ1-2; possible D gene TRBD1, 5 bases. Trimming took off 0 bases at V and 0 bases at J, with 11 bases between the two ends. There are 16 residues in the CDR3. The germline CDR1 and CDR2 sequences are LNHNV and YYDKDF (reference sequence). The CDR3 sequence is CATSRDYRDPNYGYTF. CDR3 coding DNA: TGTGCCACCAGCAGAGATTATCGGGACCCTAACTATGGCTACACCTTC.

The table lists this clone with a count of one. The CDR3 sequence: CASSVGPNTEAFF. For the CDR3, the DNA is TGCGCCAGCAGTGTCGGGCCGAACACTGAAGCTTTCTTT. The chain links TRBV10-1 to TRBJ1-1; D unclear. CDR3 length: 13 residues. V was trimmed by 4 bases and J by 1 base, leaving 7 bases between them. The germline V gene has CDR1 WNHNN and CDR2 SYGVQD (reference sequence).

The CDR3 DNA sequence: TGTGCCAGTAGTATAGGGGGATACACTGAAGCTTTCTTT. The encoded protein is CASSIGGYTEAFF. This rearrangement joins TRBV19 to TRBJ1-1, with unresolved D. Germline V gene data show CDR1 as LNHDA and CDR2 as SQIVND (reference sequence). The CDR3 totals 13 residues. V shed 1 base and J shed 3 bases, with 6 bases lying between them. Full variable domain (rest looked up from reference TRBV19 and TRBJ1-1): DGGITQSPKYLFRKEGQNVTLSCEQNLNHDAMYWYRQDPGQGLRLIYYSQIVNDFQKGDIAEGYSVSREKKESFPLTVTSAQKNPTAFYLCASSIGGYTEAFFGQGTRLTVV.

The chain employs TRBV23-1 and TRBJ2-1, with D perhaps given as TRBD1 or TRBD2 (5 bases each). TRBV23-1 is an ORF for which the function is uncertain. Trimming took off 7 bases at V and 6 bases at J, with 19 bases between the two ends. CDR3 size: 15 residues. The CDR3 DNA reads TGCGCCAGCACCCCCGGGGCAATACCTTGCAATGAGCAGTTCTTC. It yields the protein CASTPGAIPCNEQFF.

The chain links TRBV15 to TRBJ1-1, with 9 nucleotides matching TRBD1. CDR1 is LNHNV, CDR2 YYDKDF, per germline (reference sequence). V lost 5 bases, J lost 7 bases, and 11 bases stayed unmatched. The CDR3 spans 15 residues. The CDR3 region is CATSVTNRGLGEAFF. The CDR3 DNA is TGTGCCACCAGCGTAACGAACAGGGGGCTGGGTGAAGCTTTCTTT.

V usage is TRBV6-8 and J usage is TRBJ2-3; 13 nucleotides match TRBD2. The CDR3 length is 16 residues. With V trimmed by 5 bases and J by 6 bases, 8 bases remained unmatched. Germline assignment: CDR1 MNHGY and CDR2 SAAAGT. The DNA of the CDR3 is TGTGCCAGCAGTGGGACTAGCGGGACTTGGAGGGATACGCAGTATTTT. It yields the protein CASSGTSGTWRDTQYF.